This TCR beta chain came from a study of T-cell memory formation after mild COVID-19. About the study: Across donors, TCR clusters were largely donor specific.

Concerning this clonotype: As yet, its antigen is unknown.

Whole-study results and caveats: Mainly in CM and EM were contracting CD4+ clones; CD8+ were in EMRA.

Constant-segment primers and 5'RACE yielded cDNA libraries for TCR alpha and TCR beta, each carrying sample barcodes and UMIs. TCRdb re-called the 5' RACE reads with MiXCR, one entry per CDR3 protein. The table lists about 440,000 distinct CDR3 sequences, 20% of them singletons. This CDR3 has 13 amino acids. With 5 bases clipped from V and 10 bases from J, the junction kept 6 bases outside the gene matches. The receptor comes from an adult woman who had mild COVID-19 (a few samples of this study predate the infection). Cell type and time point are not known. The sequencing input was PBMCs or a T cell subset sorted from them (not recorded which). The chain links TRBV12-3 or TRBV12-4 to TRBJ1-5; 9 positions agree with TRBD1. CDR3 sequence: CASSTTGGIPQHF. The CDR3 DNA follows: TGTGCCAGCAGTACAACAGGGGGCATACCCCAGCATTTT.